This is a list of T cell receptor beta chains from one sample in a study of regulatory T cells in long-lasting Graves disease. TCRdb passed the multiplex PCR reads through MiXCR, listing each CDR3 protein once. The sample has a few hundred thousand distinct CDR3 sequences; about an eighth are singletons. These same data were also listed under a study on T cells in Graves' hyperthyroidism and ophthalmopathy.

The sequencing here drew on peripheral blood mononuclear cells (PBMCs), taken at new diagnosis, from a patient treated with antithyroid drugs. The receptors shown here come from a woman younger than 35 with Graves disease. The CDR3 runs from the conserved cysteine through the conserved F or W. A D gene is named only where the DNA matches it firmly. Part of the rows lack a size; the others show once, few, many or a class for expanded clones.

v_call: TRBV4-3
j_call: TRBJ2-1
clone_size: .
d_call: TRBD2
cdr3_nt: TGCGCCAGCAGCCCTAGACTAGCGACCAGCTCCTACAATGAGCAGTTCTTC
cdr3_aa: CASSPRLATSSYNEQFF

v_call: TRBV6-1
j_call: TRBJ2-2
clone_size: many
d_call: TRBD2
cdr3_nt: TGTGCCAGCAGTCCGGCACCCGGGACTAGCGGGGCCAGCACCGGGGAGCTGTTTTTT
cdr3_aa: CASSPAPGTSGASTGELFF

v_call: TRBV12-3/TRBV12-4
j_call: TRBJ2-3
clone_size: many
d_call: TRBD2
cdr3_nt: TGTGCCAGCAGCCCCCGGGGGCGGGGGGGCATAGATACGCAGTATTTT
cdr3_aa: CASSPRGRGGIDTQYF

v_call: TRBV12-3/TRBV12-4
j_call: TRBJ2-3
clone_size: .
d_call: .
cdr3_nt: TGTGCCAGCAGCCCCGGGGGACGCACAGATACGCAGTATTTT
cdr3_aa: CASSPGGRTDTQYF

v_call: TRBV7-2
j_call: TRBJ2-1
clone_size: .
d_call: TRBD2
cdr3_nt: TGTGCCAGCAGCTCCGTAGCGGGGGGGCCACAGTTCTTC
cdr3_aa: CASSSVAGGPQFF

v_call: TRBV6-1
j_call: TRBJ1-2
clone_size: .
d_call: .
cdr3_nt: TGTGCCAGCGGTCGGAACCGAAACTATGGCTACACCTTC
cdr3_aa: CASGRNRNYGYTF

v_call: TRBV18
j_call: TRBJ1-2
clone_size: many
d_call: .
cdr3_nt: TGTGCCAGCAGCCAAGGCCAGATATATGGCTACACCTTC
cdr3_aa: CASSQGQIYGYTF

v_call: TRBV30
j_call: TRBJ2-5
clone_size: many
d_call: TRBD2
cdr3_nt: TGTGCCTGGAGTGTAGGACTAGCGGGGCCCTGGGAGACCCAGTACTTC
cdr3_aa: CAWSVGLAGPWETQYF

v_call: TRBV28
j_call: TRBJ1-2
clone_size: many
d_call: .
cdr3_nt: TGTGCCAGCAGCCTCCCGGGGACGGCGGAACGGTTCGGGTACACCTTC
cdr3_aa: CASSLPGTAERFGYTF

v_call: TRBV2
j_call: TRBJ1-2
clone_size: .
d_call: .
cdr3_nt: TGTGCCAGCAGTGTCATGGTCTATGGCTACACCTTC
cdr3_aa: CASSVMVYGYTF

v_call: TRBV6-2/TRBV6-3
j_call: TRBJ2-7
clone_size: few
d_call: TRBD1
cdr3_nt: TGTGCCAGTAGCGACAGGGTACGATCCTACGAGCAGTACTTC
cdr3_aa: CASSDRVRSYEQYF

v_call: TRBV6-1
j_call: TRBJ2-6
clone_size: few
d_call: .
cdr3_nt: TGTGCCAGCAGTCCCCGGGGCTCCCCGTCTGGGGCCAACGTCCTGACTTTC
cdr3_aa: CASSPRGSPSGANVLTF

v_call: TRBV24-1
j_call: TRBJ2-1
clone_size: few
d_call: TRBD2
cdr3_nt: TGTGCCACCAGTGATCCGGGACTAGCGGGAGAGTCCAATGAGCAGTTCTTC
cdr3_aa: CATSDPGLAGESNEQFF

v_call: TRBV19
j_call: TRBJ1-6
clone_size: few
d_call: TRBD1
cdr3_nt: TGTGCCAGTAGCGACCCCTGGGGACAGGGTAATTCACCCCTCCACTTT
cdr3_aa: CASSDPWGQGNSPLHF

v_call: TRBV5-6
j_call: TRBJ2-7
clone_size: few
d_call: .
cdr3_nt: TGTGCCAGCAGCTCTTCGCCGACAGCAGCCACCTACGAGCAGTACTTC
cdr3_aa: CASSSSPTAATYEQYF

v_call: TRBV5-1
j_call: TRBJ1-6
clone_size: many
d_call: .
cdr3_nt: TGCGCCAGCAGCTTGGAAAGGGCGTTCGGCAATTCACCCCTCCACTTT
cdr3_aa: CASSLERAFGNSPLHF

v_call: TRBV2
j_call: TRBJ2-5
clone_size: many
d_call: TRBD2
cdr3_nt: TGTGCCAGCAGGACTAGCGGGGGACAAGAGGCCCAGTACTTC
cdr3_aa: CASRTSGGQEAQYF

v_call: TRBV5-1
j_call: TRBJ2-1
clone_size: many
d_call: TRBD1
cdr3_nt: TGCGCCAGCAGCTTACAGGGGGAACGGCAGTTCTTC
cdr3_aa: CASSLQGERQFF

v_call: TRBV7-6
j_call: TRBJ1-1
clone_size: many
d_call: .
cdr3_nt: TGTGCCAGCAGCAGCTATGGGAACAAGAACACTGAAGCTTTCTTT
cdr3_aa: CASSSYGNKNTEAFF

v_call: TRBV5-1
j_call: TRBJ1-3
clone_size: .
d_call: .
cdr3_nt: TGCGCCAGCAGCGTACAGAGTACTCTTTCCGGAAACACCATATATTTT
cdr3_aa: CASSVQSTLSGNTIYF

v_call: TRBV24-1
j_call: TRBJ2-5
clone_size: many
d_call: TRBD1
cdr3_nt: TGTGCCACCGGCCCGGGACAGGGCTCAATATGGCAAGAGACCCAGTACTTC
cdr3_aa: CATGPGQGSIWQETQYF

v_call: TRBV4-2
j_call: TRBJ1-2
clone_size: many
d_call: .
cdr3_nt: TGTGCCAGCAGCCAAGGACGGAAAGGAGTCTATGGCTACACCTTC
cdr3_aa: CASSQGRKGVYGYTF

v_call: TRBV5-1
j_call: TRBJ2-3
clone_size: many
d_call: .
cdr3_nt: TGCGCCAGCAGCGGGCTAGACGCAGATACGCAGTATTTT
cdr3_aa: CASSGLDADTQYF

v_call: TRBV30
j_call: TRBJ2-7
clone_size: few
d_call: TRBD2
cdr3_nt: TGTGCCTGGGTCGGGGGGGATCCTCCTGGCTACGAGCAGTACTTC
cdr3_aa: CAWVGGDPPGYEQYF

v_call: TRBV13
j_call: TRBJ2-5
clone_size: many
d_call: TRBD1
cdr3_nt: TGTGCCAGCAGCCCAGGGACAGGGTGGGGAGAGACCCAGTACTTC
cdr3_aa: CASSPGTGWGETQYF

v_call: TRBV6-9
j_call: TRBJ2-7
clone_size: many
d_call: .
cdr3_nt: TGTGCCAGCAGTTACTCGAACAGAGCAGAGTACTTC
cdr3_aa: CASSYSNRAEYF

v_call: TRBV20-1
j_call: TRBJ2-1
clone_size: many
d_call: .
cdr3_nt: TGCAGTGCTACCTCGGGACTCCTCGGGGATGAGCAGTTCTTC
cdr3_aa: CSATSGLLGDEQFF

v_call: TRBV7-2
j_call: TRBJ1-1
clone_size: many
d_call: .
cdr3_nt: TGTGCCAGCAGCTTAGGAGGGGGTCCCCCTGAAGCTTTCTTT
cdr3_aa: CASSLGGGPPEAFF

v_call: TRBV4-3
j_call: TRBJ2-7
clone_size: many
d_call: TRBD2
cdr3_nt: TGCGCCAGCAGCCAAGACCTAGCGGGACCGAGTTACGAGCAGTACTTC
cdr3_aa: CASSQDLAGPSYEQYF

v_call: TRBV6-4
j_call: TRBJ1-2
clone_size: many
d_call: TRBD1
cdr3_nt: TGTGCCAGCAGTGACCCCGGGACAGGGATCGGCGGCTACACCTTC
cdr3_aa: CASSDPGTGIGGYTF

v_call: TRBV4-3
j_call: TRBJ2-1
clone_size: many
d_call: TRBD2
cdr3_nt: TGCGCCAGCAGCCCTCAGCGGGGGCCCAGGTCGAATGAGCAGTTCTTC
cdr3_aa: CASSPQRGPRSNEQFF

v_call: TRBV7-9
j_call: TRBJ2-5
clone_size: .
d_call: .
cdr3_nt: TGTGCCAGCAGCTTGGACAGCTACCAAGAGACCCGGTACTTC
cdr3_aa: CASSLDSYQETRYF

v_call: TRBV5-1
j_call: TRBJ2-1
clone_size: many
d_call: TRBD2
cdr3_nt: TGCGCCAGCAGCGTCGGGACTAGCAACAATGAGCAGTTCTTC
cdr3_aa: CASSVGTSNNEQFF